Listed below are T cell receptor beta chains from one sample, sequenced in a study of spatial heterogeneity in lung cancer. One entry per CDR3 protein results from TCRdb running MiXCR on the 5' RACE reads. In the table there are roughly 15,000 distinct CDR3 sequences, under 20% of which are singletons. Here the sequenced sample was PBMCs, taken at follow-up. The source is a male donor with early-stage non-small cell lung cancer. CDR3s include the opening cysteine and the closing phenylalanine or tryptophan. D genes are given only for firm matches. Some rows mark clone size as missing; the rest say once, few, many or name a class of expanded clone.

V,J,D,size,CDR3,DNA
TRBV10-3,TRBJ2-3,.,.,CAISESELGADTQYF,TGTGCCATCAGTGAGTCAGAACTGGGGGCAGATACGCAGTATTTT
TRBV20-1,TRBJ2-1,.,few,CSARGTGGLGDFTTYNEQFF,TGCAGTGCTAGAGGCACAGGAGGGTTAGGGGATTTTACCACCTACAATGAGCAGTTCTTC
TRBV5-4,TRBJ2-7,TRBD2,few,CASSGGLAGYEQYF,TGTGCCAGCAGCGGAGGACTAGCGGGGTACGAGCAGTACTTC
TRBV10-3,TRBJ2-2,TRBD1,few,CATGQGASNGELFF,TGTGCCACGGGACAGGGGGCAAGTAACGGGGAGCTGTTTTTT
TRBV10-3,TRBJ2-3,.,.,CATGDDSQYF,TGTGCCACCGGGGATGACTCGCAGTATTTT
TRBV18,TRBJ2-7,.,medium-sized,CASSRLDGLSSYEQYF,TGTGCCAGCTCACGCCTAGACGGCCTGAGCTCCTACGAGCAGTACTTC
TRBV5-1,TRBJ2-1,.,.,CASSPQEINEQFF,TGCGCCAGCAGCCCCCAGGAGATCAATGAGCAGTTCTTC
TRBV20-1,TRBJ1-6,.,few,CSARVRGRGLSPLHF,TGCAGTGCTAGAGTCCGGGGCAGGGGTCTTTCACCCCTCCACTTT
TRBV29-1,TRBJ1-2,.,few,CSVFGLLGYTF,TGCAGCGTTTTCGGACTGTTGGGCTACACCTTC
TRBV7-2,TRBJ1-2,.,large,CASSFFLGDTPDGYTF,TGTGCCAGCAGCTTTTTTTTGGGTGACACTCCGGATGGCTACACCTTC
TRBV20-1,TRBJ1-2,.,few,CSASSDSYGYTF,TGCAGTGCTAGCTCGGACAGCTATGGCTACACCTTC
TRBV20-1,TRBJ1-1,.,.,CSASHSGAGGTEAFF,TGCAGTGCTAGTCACTCAGGGGCCGGTGGCACTGAAGCTTTCTTT
TRBV5-6,TRBJ1-6,TRBD1,many,CASSLAIGTGGSYNSPLHF,TGTGCCAGCAGCTTGGCCATCGGGACAGGTGGCTCCTATAATTCACCCCTCCACTTT
TRBV11-2,TRBJ1-1,.,few,CASSGRVTTEAFF,TGTGCCAGCAGCGGACGGGTTACGACTGAAGCTTTCTTT
TRBV7-2,TRBJ2-2,.,.,CASSLNSLANTGELFF,TGTGCCAGCAGCTTAAATAGTCTCGCGAACACCGGGGAGCTGTTTTTT
TRBV6-5,TRBJ1-5,.,medium-sized,CASSPMEYQPQHF,TGTGCCAGCAGTCCCATGGAATATCAGCCCCAGCATTTT
TRBV15,TRBJ2-1,.,.,CATSNQGGYNEQFF,TGTGCCACCAGCAACCAGGGGGGCTACAATGAGCAGTTCTTC
TRBV20-1,TRBJ2-5,.,.,CSASPPYRGTQYF,TGCAGTGCTAGCCCGCCTTACCGTGGGACCCAGTACTTC
TRBV16,TRBJ1-5,TRBD1,few,CASNPGTAYNQPQHF,TGTGCCAGCAACCCCGGGACAGCCTACAATCAGCCCCAGCATTTT
TRBV20-1,TRBJ2-3,.,many,CSASTRLRDTQYF,TGCAGTGCTTCTACTAGATTGAGGGATACGCAGTATTTT
TRBV6-6,TRBJ2-3,TRBD1,medium-sized,CASSQTGADTQYF,TGTGCCAGCAGTCAGACAGGGGCAGATACGCAGTATTTT
TRBV13,TRBJ2-2,.,.,CASSKGRIATGELFF,TGTGCCAGCAGCAAGGGACGGATAGCTACCGGGGAGCTGTTTTTT
TRBV9,TRBJ2-1,TRBD2,.,CASSASVGGYNEQFF,TGTGCCAGCAGCGCCTCCGTGGGGGGGTACAATGAGCAGTTCTTC
TRBV2,TRBJ1-5,.,.,CASRDSNQPQHF,TGTGCCAGTAGAGATAGCAATCAGCCCCAGCATTTT
TRBV7-2,TRBJ2-4,.,many,CASSLDRDVAKNIQYF,TGTGCCAGCAGCTTAGACAGGGATGTGGCCAAAAACATTCAGTACTTC
TRBV6-5,TRBJ2-1,.,.,CASSYSPGGGEQFF,TGTGCCAGCAGTTACTCTCCCGGCGGAGGTGAGCAGTTCTTC
TRBV20-1,TRBJ1-4,.,few,CSLLAAGGLEGATNEKLFF,TGCAGCTTACTGGCCGCGGGGGGCCTCGAAGGAGCAACTAATGAAAAACTGTTTTTT
TRBV6-6,TRBJ2-3,TRBD1,many,CASSYSGQGSTSGEYF,TGTGCCAGCAGTTATTCGGGACAGGGTTCAACTTCAGGGGAGTATTTT
TRBV20-1,TRBJ2-3,TRBD2,.,CSAGGSGGAEDTQYF,TGCAGTGCGGGAGGGAGCGGGGGGGCGGAGGATACGCAGTATTTT
TRBV5-1,TRBJ2-5,TRBD2,few,CASSLGPGGAQETQYF,TGCGCCAGCAGCTTGGGGCCCGGGGGGGCCCAAGAGACCCAGTACTTC
TRBV27,TRBJ1-2,TRBD1,.,CASSPIGTAYGYTF,TGTGCCAGCAGTCCGATCGGGACAGCCTATGGCTACACCTTC
TRBV10-3,TRBJ2-7,.,few,CAISESGRDKGSYEQYF,TGTGCCATCAGTGAGTCGGGCAGGGATAAGGGCTCCTACGAGCAGTACTTC
TRBV20-1,TRBJ2-1,.,medium-sized,CSAIPQGLDNEQFF,TGCAGTGCAATCCCACAGGGTTTAGACAATGAGCAGTTCTTC
TRBV12-3/TRBV12-4,TRBJ1-5,TRBD1,.,CASSQTGGNQPQHF,TGTGCCAGCAGCCAGACAGGGGGCAATCAGCCCCAGCATTTT
TRBV7-9,TRBJ2-5,TRBD2,.,CAITVGEGLYETQYF,TGTGCCATTACCGTTGGGGAGGGTCTTTACGAGACCCAGTACTTC
TRBV2,TRBJ2-1,TRBD1,.,CASQGDRTVNEQFF,TGTGCCAGCCAAGGGGACAGGACAGTCAATGAGCAGTTCTTC
TRBV7-8,TRBJ1-3,.,many,CASSQPARQRGPGNTIYF,TGTGCCAGCAGTCAACCGGCTCGCCAGAGGGGTCCTGGAAACACCATATATTTT